A single sample is the source of the 32 T cell receptor beta chains below, sequenced in a study of identical twins. One entry per CDR3 protein results from TCRdb running MiXCR on the 5' RACE reads. The sample comprises 350,000 or so distinct CDR3 sequences, roughly 9% of which are singletons, and 8% to 9.5% rests with the top ten. Sequencing input: naive T cells sorted from blood. These receptors were collected from a woman aged 50 to 60 in good health.

This clonotype was counted between two and nine times. This chain connects TRBV3-1 to TRBJ2-1, with TRBD2 matching over 12 bases. The trim removed 5 bases at V and 4 bases at J, leaving 9 bases unmatched. Germline values: CDR1 LGHDT, CDR2 YNNKEL (reference sequence). This CDR3 is built from 17 residues. CDR3 sequence (DNA): TGTGCCAGCAGCAACAGGGCTAGCGGGAGGGATTACAATGAGCAGTTCTTC. Its translation: CASSNRASGRDYNEQFF.

This clonotype appeared a few times. This CDR3 reads CASSLMPDTQYF. The DNA for the CDR3 is TGTGCCAGCAGCTTAATGCCAGATACGCAGTATTTT. The rearrangement joins TRBV7-9 to TRBJ2-3; D call uncertain. In germline, CDR1 is SEHNR, CDR2 FQNEAQ (reference sequence). V was shortened by 2 bases and J by 4 bases, with 4 bases between the two germline ends. This CDR3 has 12 amino acids. The full variable domain, in which reference TRBV7-9 and TRBJ2-3 provide the parts outside the CDR3, is DTGVSQNPRHKITKRGQNVTFRCDPISEHNRLYWYRQTLGQGPEFLTYFQNEAQLEKSRLLSDRFSAERPKGSFSTLEIQRTEQGDSAMYLCASSLMPDTQYFGPGTRLTVL.

This clonotype turned up a few times. The rearrangement joins TRBV24-1 to TRBJ2-3, with 9 bases matching TRBD2. CDR1 and CDR2 from the germline V gene are KGHDR and SFDVKD. V trimming: 5 bases; J trimming: 4 bases; junction bases outside the gene matches: 6. The CDR3 length is 15 residues. CDR3 sequence reads: CATSGASGNPDTQYF. The CDR3 DNA follows: TGTGCCACCAGTGGTGCTAGCGGGAACCCAGATACGCAGTATTTT.

J is TRBJ2-1 and V is TRBV18; D possibly corresponds to TRBD1 (7 bases). The CDR3 sequence is 17 residues long. V lost 1 base and J lost 4, with 17 bases in between. Germline V gene sequence: CDR1 KGHSH, CDR2 LQKENI. CDR3 nucleotides: TGTGCCAGCTCACCACGGTTCGGTCAGGGGGGTTACAATGAGCAGTTCTTC. Its protein is CASSPRFGQGGYNEQFF.

This clonotype was counted a few times. The chain couples TRBV7-9 to TRBJ1-5, with TRBD1 matching over 9 bases. V was clipped by 6 bases and J by 3 bases; unmatched bases: 6. Germline lookup yields CDR1 SEHNR and CDR2 FQNEAQ (reference sequence). The CDR3 loop spans 15 amino acids. CDR3: CASSTGTGTNQPQHF. Written as DNA, the CDR3 is TGTGCCAGCAGTACCGGGACAGGGACCAATCAGCCCCAGCATTTT.

V is TRBV27 and J is TRBJ2-7; D may match TRBD1 or TRBD2 (5 bases each). The V gene lost 6 bases and the J gene lost 6 bases, with 18 bases spanning the gap. CDR3 length: 14 residues. Germline lookup yields CDR1 MNHEY and CDR2 SMNVEV (reference sequence). DNA for the CDR3: TGTGCCAGCAGACCGGGACCCGGTCCAGGCGAGCAGTACGTC. Its translation is CASRPGPGPGEQYV.

This chain uses TRBV25-1 with TRBJ2-1; 11 nucleotides match TRBD1. Germline lookup yields CDR1 MGHDK and CDR2 SYGVNS. Losses at the gene ends were 5 bases for V and 7 bases for J; bases not matched to a gene: 13. This CDR3 is 17 amino acids long. As DNA, the CDR3 is TGTGCCAGCAGTCAGGGGTTCCGGGACAGGGGGGGGAATGAGCAGTTCTTC. It codes for CASSQGFRDRGGNEQFF.

This clonotype occurred a few times. The rearrangement uses TRBV12-3 or TRBV12-4 and TRBJ2-1; D unclear. V lost 2 bases and J 10 bases, leaving 12 bases between the germline ends. This CDR3 is built from 13 residues. In nucleotides, the CDR3 is TGTGCCAGCAGTTTAACGCGTTCCAGGGAGCAGTTCTTC. Translated: CASSLTRSREQFF.

In this sample, this clonotype turned up a few times. This sequence joins TRBV2 and TRBJ1-5; D is perhaps TRBD1 (6 bases). Germline loops: CDR1 SNHLY, CDR2 FYNNEI. Trimming took 6 bases from V and 7 from J, leaving 16 bases between them. There are 14 residues in the CDR3. The CDR3 loop is CASSQGRAGQPQHF. The CDR3 region has the DNA TGTGCCAGCAGCCAGGGGAGGGCGGGCCAGCCCCAGCATTTT.

This clonotype was seen more than once but under ten times. This chain joins TRBV10-3 and TRBJ2-1; tentative D call: TRBD2 (5 bases). V dropped 4 bases and J dropped 4 bases, with 14 bases sitting between them. The CDR3 runs 15 residues. Germline-derived CDR1 and CDR2 are ENHRY and SYGVKD. CDR3 DNA: TGTGCCATCAGTGCGCAAGCGGACCCGTACAATGAGCAGTTCTTC. Its protein product is CAISAQADPYNEQFF.

As concerns this clonotype: A junction end diverges from the germline sequence, so it may reflect a read error. This sequence joins TRBV29-1 and TRBJ2-7; D not certain. The germline CDR1 and CDR2 sequences are SQVTM and ANQGSEA. This CDR3 comprises 13 residues. The CDR3 is CSAGGRTTYDQYF. The CDR3 DNA reads as TGCAGCGCCGGCGGCCGGACGACCTACGACCAGTACTTC.

This clonotype was picked up many times. This CDR3 reads CASSHREFAGPVDQYF. The DNA of the CDR3 is TGTGCCAGCAGCCACAGGGAATTTGCGGGTCCAGTCGATCAGTACTTC. The genes are TRBV6-5 and TRBJ2-4; D perhaps matches TRBD1 (6 bases). Looked up from germline, CDR1 is MNHEY and CDR2 is SVGAGI. Deletions cut 6 bases from V and 12 bases from J, with 27 bases between. CDR3 length: 16 residues.

This clonotype was picked up a small number of times. The chain carries TRBV6-2 or TRBV6-3 and TRBJ2-2; D is unclear. Looked up from germline, CDR1 is MNHEY and CDR2 is SVGEGT. This CDR3 contains 12 residues. V shed 8 bases and J shed 6 bases, with 10 bases lying between them. CDR3 nucleotides: TGTGCCAGCGGGCAGTTCTCCGGGGAGCTGTTTTTT. Residues: CASGQFSGELFF.

DNA of the CDR3: TGCGCCAGCAGCCCAGGGTTCGGGGGAACCTACGAGCAGTACGTC. Protein product: CASSPGFGGTYEQYV. The rearrangement uses TRBV4-1 and TRBJ2-7, with D possibly being TRBD2 (6 bases). Trimming took off 4 bases at V and 2 bases at J, with 15 bases between the two ends. Germline CDR1 reads MGHRA; CDR2 reads YSYEKL. The CDR3 is 15 residues long.

The rearrangement links TRBV7-6 to TRBJ2-2, with D uncertain. Looked up from germline, CDR1 is SGHVS and CDR2 is FNYEAQ. The CDR3 is 16 residues long. Deletions cut 1 base from V and 3 bases from J, with 12 bases between. CDR3 bases: TGTGCCAGCAGCTTAGTTCCCGGCAGCTACACCGGGGAGCTGTTTTTT. Protein sequence: CASSLVPGSYTGELFF.

The gene calls are TRBV28 and TRBJ2-7; D gene uncertain. The CDR3 covers 11 residues. The germline gives CDR1 MDHEN, CDR2 SYDVKM. V was clipped by 5 bases and J by 3 bases, with 5 bases between them. In nucleotides, the CDR3 is TGTGCCAGCAGTACCCTCTACGAGCAGTACGTC. Encoded protein: CASSTLYEQYV.

This clonotype was detected ten times or more. The V gene is TRBV6-2 or TRBV6-3, the J gene TRBJ1-1, with 11 positions matching TRBD1. V was clipped by 6 bases and J by 5 bases; unmatched bases: 2. The CDR3 is 13 residues long. Looked up from germline, CDR1 is MNHEY and CDR2 is SVGEGT. The CDR3 is CASRGQGGTEAFF. DNA for the CDR3: TGTGCCAGCAGGGGACAGGGGGGGACTGAAGCTTTCTTT.

The CDR3 loop reads CASSLTPPLSYEQYF. The CDR3 nucleotides read TGTGCCAGCAGCTTAACCCCCCCCTTAAGCTACGAGCAGTACTTC. J is TRBJ2-7 and V is TRBV7-2, with D unresolved. The CDR3 consists of 15 residues. Trimming left V 2 bases short and J 3 bases short, with 14 bases between. The germline V gene has CDR1 SGHTA and CDR2 FQGNSA.

This clonotype was found a few times. The genes are TRBV4-1 and TRBJ2-1, with 10 bases lining up with TRBD2. The CDR3 covers 15 residues. From germline, CDR1 is MGHRA and CDR2 YSYEKL. Losses at the gene ends were 6 bases for V and 8 bases for J; bases not matched to a gene: 10. This CDR3 is CASRTPSGSSYEQFF. The CDR3 nucleotides read TGCGCCAGCAGAACCCCTAGCGGGAGCTCGTATGAGCAGTTCTTC.

At least ten counts were recorded for this clonotype. This rearrangement joins TRBV29-1 to TRBJ1-1; D is perhaps TRBD1 (5 bases). V was clipped by 7 bases and J by 4 bases, with 16 bases between them. Germline CDR1 and CDR2: SQVTM and ANQGSEA. The CDR3 is 13 amino acids. The CDR3 region is CSAQRGVGTEAFF. In DNA, the CDR3 is TGCAGCGCACAGCGGGGGGTTGGCACTGAAGCTTTCTTT.

This clonotype was seen at least ten times. The V gene is TRBV7-9, the J gene TRBJ2-1, with D hard to call. Germline V gives CDR1 SEHNR, CDR2 FQNEAQ (reference sequence). V shed 5 bases and J shed 0 bases, with 8 bases lying between them. The CDR3 extends over 14 amino acids. CDR3 in DNA: TGTGCCAGCAGCCCGATTAGCTCCTACAATGAGCAGTTCTTC. It is translated as CASSPISSYNEQFF.

This clonotype turned up a few times. The V and J genes are TRBV4-1 and TRBJ2-5; D may correspond to TRBD1 or TRBD2 (7 bases each). The CDR3 spans 13 residues. V lost 2 bases, J lost 5 bases, and 9 bases lay in between. Germline V gene data show CDR1 as MGHRA and CDR2 as YSYEKL. CDR3 nucleotide sequence: TGCGCCAGCAGCCAACAGGGGGGGGAGACCCAGTACTTC. It yields the protein CASSQQGGETQYF.

This clonotype showed up many times. V usage is TRBV12-3 or TRBV12-4 and J usage is TRBJ2-1; 7 nucleotides match TRBD2. The V gene end was trimmed by 8 bases and the J gene end by 4 bases; junction bases not matched to a gene: 11. This CDR3 spans 15 amino acids. The CDR3 nucleotides are TGTGCCAGCGTCGGGCGGCTAGCGGATTACAATGAGCAGTTCTTC. Translated, it gives CASVGRLADYNEQFF.

The sample holds many counts of this clonotype. The chain couples TRBV29-1 to TRBJ2-1; 11 nucleotides align to TRBD2. Looked up from germline, CDR1 is SQVTM and CDR2 is ANQGSEA. The length of the CDR3 is 17 residues. The ends lost 3 bases at V and 1 base at J; junction bases unmatched: 8. The CDR3 region is CSVEGSTSGVSYNEQFF. The CDR3 DNA is TGCAGCGTTGAGGGATCGACTAGCGGGGTATCCTACAATGAGCAGTTCTTC.

This clonotype was detected many times. The rearrangement links TRBV11-2 to TRBJ2-2, with D possibly being TRBD1 (5 bases). V lost 2 bases to trimming and J lost 1 base, with 17 bases between them. Per the germline V gene, CDR1 is SGHAT and CDR2 is FQNNGV. There are 18 residues in the CDR3. The CDR3 here is CASSLPPWRQGNTGELFF. The CDR3 nucleotides read TGTGCCAGCAGCTTACCACCTTGGCGGCAGGGGAACACCGGGGAGCTGTTTTTT.

Worth noting for this clonotype: The junction differs from germline at one of its ends, possibly a read error. The chain is built from TRBV7-9 and TRBJ2-2; D is possibly TRBD2 (5 bases). CDR1 is SEHNR and CDR2 is FQNEAQ in the germline V gene (reference sequence). CDR3 length: 16 amino acids. The CDR3 nucleotides are TGTGCCTGCAGCTTAAGAAGGACCCGGGGCACCGGGGAGCTGTTTTTT. Its translation is CACSLRRTRGTGELFF.

The chain employs TRBV6-1 and TRBJ2-7, with 8 nucleotides matching TRBD2. Germline CDR1 reads MNHNS; CDR2 reads SASEGT. The CDR3 runs to 14 residues. V gave up 4 bases and J gave up 0 bases; unmatched junction bases: 2. The CDR3 bases are TGTGCCAGCAGTGTACTAGCGGACTCCTACGAGCAGTACTTC. Protein sequence: CASSVLADSYEQYF.

The sample holds many counts of this clonotype. The J gene is TRBJ2-3, the V gene TRBV6-5; D is possibly TRBD2 (6 bases). Trimming took off 0 bases at V and 0 bases at J, with 13 bases between the two ends. Per the germline V gene, CDR1 is MNHEY and CDR2 is SVGAGI. The CDR3 is made up of 17 amino acids. This CDR3 reads CASSYSAGLQSTDTQYF. The CDR3 nucleotides are TGTGCCAGCAGTTACTCGGCGGGACTGCAAAGCACAGATACGCAGTATTTT.

The chain links TRBV20-1 to TRBJ2-2; unclear D gene. The germline CDR1 and CDR2 sequences are DFQATT and SNEGSKA (reference sequence). V lost 0 bases, J lost 3 bases, and 5 bases lay in between. The CDR3 is made up of 13 amino acids. CDR3 bases: TGCAGTGCTAGAGATGGATACACCGGGGAGCTGTTTTTT. It translates to CSARDGYTGELFF.

In this sample, this clonotype turned up a few times. The chain carries TRBV3-1 and TRBJ2-1; a possible D gene is TRBD2 (5 bases). This CDR3 comprises 13 residues. Germline V gene data show CDR1 as LGHDT and CDR2 as YNNKEL (reference sequence). V was trimmed by 2 bases and J by 7 bases, leaving 9 bases between them. This chain's CDR3 is CASSQFRTNEQFF. In DNA, the CDR3 is TGTGCCAGCAGCCAATTCCGGACTAATGAGCAGTTCTTC.

This clonotype was found many times. In DNA form, the CDR3 reads TGCAGCGTTTTCTCGCTCGAAGGTGAGCAGTTCTTC. Its translation is CSVFSLEGEQFF. The chain has TRBV29-1 and TRBJ2-1; no clear D. Looked up from germline, CDR1 is SQVTM and CDR2 is ANQGSEA. V was pared by 5 bases and J by 9 bases, with 14 bases between. This CDR3 is built from 12 residues.

This clonotype was observed a handful of times. The chain carries TRBV7-6 and TRBJ2-1, with D possibly TRBD2 on 5 matching bases. The CDR3 sequence is 13 residues long. With 8 bases removed from V and 6 bases from J, the gap between germline ends came to 14 bases. Germline V gene sequence: CDR1 SGHVS, CDR2 FNYEAQ. The CDR3 loop reads CASAWRIPNEQFF. CDR3 DNA: TGTGCCAGCGCATGGAGGATCCCCAATGAGCAGTTCTTC.